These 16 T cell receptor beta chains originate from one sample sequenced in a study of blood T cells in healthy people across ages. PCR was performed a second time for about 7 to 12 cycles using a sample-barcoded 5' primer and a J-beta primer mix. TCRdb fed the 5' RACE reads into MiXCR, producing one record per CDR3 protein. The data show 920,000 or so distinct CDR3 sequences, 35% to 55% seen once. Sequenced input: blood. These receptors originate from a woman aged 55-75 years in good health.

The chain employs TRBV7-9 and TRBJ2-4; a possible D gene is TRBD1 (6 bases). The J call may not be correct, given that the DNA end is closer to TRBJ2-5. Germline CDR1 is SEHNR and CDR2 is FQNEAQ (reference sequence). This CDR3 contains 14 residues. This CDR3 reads CASSLVGQPGTQYF. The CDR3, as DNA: TGTGCCAGCAGCTTAGTGGGACAACCGGGGACCCAGTACTTC.

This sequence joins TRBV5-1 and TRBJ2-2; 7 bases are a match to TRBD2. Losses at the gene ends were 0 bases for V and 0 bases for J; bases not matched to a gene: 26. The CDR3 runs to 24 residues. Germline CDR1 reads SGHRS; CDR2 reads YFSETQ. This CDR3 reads CASSLDFSPFRLLAHRTNTGELFF. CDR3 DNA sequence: TGCGCCAGCAGCTTGGATTTCTCCCCATTTCGACTACTAGCGCACCGCACGAACACCGGGGAGCTGTTTTTT.

The CDR3 DNA reads TGTGCCAGCAGTCCGAGGGTCGTCTCCTACGAGCAGTACTTC. Translation gives CASSPRVVSYEQYF. V gene TRBV27 combines with J gene TRBJ2-7; D perhaps matches TRBD2 (5 bases). Germline V lookup: CDR1 MNHEY, CDR2 SMNVEV (reference sequence). The length of the CDR3 is 14 residues. V lost 5 bases to trimming and J lost 0 bases, with 11 bases between them.

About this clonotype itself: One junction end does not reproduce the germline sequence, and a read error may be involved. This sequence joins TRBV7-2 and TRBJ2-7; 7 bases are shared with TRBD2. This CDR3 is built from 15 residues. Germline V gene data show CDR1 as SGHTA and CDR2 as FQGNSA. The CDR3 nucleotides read TGTGCCAGCAGCTCGTCAGCGGGAATCTCCTACGAGCGGTACTTC. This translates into CASSSSAGISYERYF.

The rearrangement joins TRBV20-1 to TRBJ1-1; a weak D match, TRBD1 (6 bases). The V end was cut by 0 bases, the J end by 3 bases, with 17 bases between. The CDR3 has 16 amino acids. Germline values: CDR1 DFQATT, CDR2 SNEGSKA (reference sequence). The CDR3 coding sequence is TGCAGTGCTAGAGATGGGGGGGCGGGTACGGACACTGAAGCTTTCTTT. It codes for CSARDGGAGTDTEAFF.

The CDR3 region is CASSLLSGILAKNIQYF. The CDR3 nucleotides are TGTGCCAGCAGTTTGTTGTCGGGGATTCTGGCCAAAAACATTCAGTACTTC. The chain has TRBV6-6 and TRBJ2-4, with D possibly matching TRBD2 (5 bases). The CDR3 covers 17 residues. The V and J ends lost 4 bases and 1 base respectively, with 17 bases between them. Per germline, CDR1 MNHNY and CDR2 SVGAGI (reference sequence).

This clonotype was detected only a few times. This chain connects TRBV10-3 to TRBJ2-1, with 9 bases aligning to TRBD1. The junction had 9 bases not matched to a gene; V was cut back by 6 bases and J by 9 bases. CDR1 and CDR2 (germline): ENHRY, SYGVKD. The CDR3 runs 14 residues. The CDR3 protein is CAISLGTGPGEQFF. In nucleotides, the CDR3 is TGTGCCATCAGCTTGGGGACAGGGCCTGGTGAGCAGTTCTTC.

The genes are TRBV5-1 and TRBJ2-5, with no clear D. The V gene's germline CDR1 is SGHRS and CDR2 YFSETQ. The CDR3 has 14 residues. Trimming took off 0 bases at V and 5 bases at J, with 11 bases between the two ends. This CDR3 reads CASSLGRVAETQYF. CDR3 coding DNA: TGCGCCAGCAGCTTGGGTAGGGTTGCGGAGACCCAGTACTTC.

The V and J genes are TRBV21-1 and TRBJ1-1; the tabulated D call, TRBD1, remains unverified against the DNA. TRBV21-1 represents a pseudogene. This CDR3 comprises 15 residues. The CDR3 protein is CASTKRDSWNTEAFF. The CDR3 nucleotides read TGTGCCAGCACCAAAAGGGACAGTTGGAACACTGAAGCTTTCTTT.

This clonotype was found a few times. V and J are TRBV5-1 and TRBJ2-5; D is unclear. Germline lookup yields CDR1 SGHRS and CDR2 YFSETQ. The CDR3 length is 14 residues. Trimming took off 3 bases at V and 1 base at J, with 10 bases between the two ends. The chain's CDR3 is CASSWTDPQETQYF. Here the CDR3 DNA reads TGCGCCAGCAGCTGGACGGACCCCCAAGAGACCCAGTACTTC.

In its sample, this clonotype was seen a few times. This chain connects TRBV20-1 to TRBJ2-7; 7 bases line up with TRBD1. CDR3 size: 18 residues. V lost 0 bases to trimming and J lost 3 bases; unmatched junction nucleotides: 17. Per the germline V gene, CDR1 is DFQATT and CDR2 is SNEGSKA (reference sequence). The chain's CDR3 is CSARDLYPRQGWGYEQYF. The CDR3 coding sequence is TGCAGTGCTAGAGACCTCTACCCCCGACAGGGTTGGGGCTACGAGCAGTACTTC.

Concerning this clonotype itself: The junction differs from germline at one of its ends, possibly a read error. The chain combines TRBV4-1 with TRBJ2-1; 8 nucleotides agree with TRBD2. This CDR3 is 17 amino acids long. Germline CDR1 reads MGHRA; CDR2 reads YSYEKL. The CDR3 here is CASSQELGLAGHNGQFF. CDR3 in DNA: TGCGCCAGCAGCCAAGAATTAGGGCTAGCGGGCCACAATGGGCAGTTCTTC.

The CDR3 nucleotides read TGTGCCAGCAGTCCGACGCTCCGGGACAGGGGATATGAGCAGTTCTTC. The encoded protein is CASSPTLRDRGYEQFF. The chain is built from TRBV7-9 and TRBJ2-1; 10 nucleotides match TRBD1. Trimming at V came to 6 bases and at J to 8 bases, leaving 13 bases not matched to a gene. The CDR3 loop spans 16 amino acids. Germline V CDR1 and CDR2: SEHNR, FQNEAQ (reference sequence).

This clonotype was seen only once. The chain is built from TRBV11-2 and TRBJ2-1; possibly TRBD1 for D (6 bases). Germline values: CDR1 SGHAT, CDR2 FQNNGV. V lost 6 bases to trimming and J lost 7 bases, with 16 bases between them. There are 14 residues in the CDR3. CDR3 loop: CASRRTGSRNEQFF. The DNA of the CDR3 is TGTGCCAGCAGGCGAACAGGGTCCCGGAATGAGCAGTTCTTC.

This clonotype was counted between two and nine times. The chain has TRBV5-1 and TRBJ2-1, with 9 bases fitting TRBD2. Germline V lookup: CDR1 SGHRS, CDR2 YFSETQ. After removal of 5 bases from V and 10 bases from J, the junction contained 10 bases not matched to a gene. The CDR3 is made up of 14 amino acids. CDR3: CASSWTSEFGEQFF. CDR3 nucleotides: TGCGCCAGCAGTTGGACTAGCGAGTTCGGGGAGCAGTTCTTC.

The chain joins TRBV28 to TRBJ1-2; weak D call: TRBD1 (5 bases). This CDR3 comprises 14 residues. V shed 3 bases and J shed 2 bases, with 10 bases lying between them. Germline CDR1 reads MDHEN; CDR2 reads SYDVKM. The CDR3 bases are TGTGCCAGCAGTTTGGGGGGAGGCAACTATGGCTACACCTTC. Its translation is CASSLGGGNYGYTF.